The 21 T cell receptor beta chains below were found in one sample sequenced in a study of control samples from healthy donors and cancer patients. Some clones are missing from TCRdb's copy, which holds only in-frame ones; the method was immunoSEQ multiplex PCR. This table holds around 82,000 clones, around 91% found once. The sample consisted of blood. The receptors derive from a man aged 50 to 59 in good health.

The chain has TRBV21-1 and TRBJ2-4. TRBV21-1 is marked as a pseudogene. This CDR3 spans 14 amino acids. The CDR3 DNA reads TGTGCCAGCAGCAAAGTGGTACCCAAAAACATTCAGTACTTC. Protein product: CASSKVVPKNIQYF.

The chain uses TRBV25-1 and TRBJ1-1; D is perhaps TRBD1 (5 bases). This CDR3 comprises 14 residues. V lost 2 bases and J 0 bases, leaving 7 bases between the germline ends. Per the germline V gene, CDR1 is MGHDK and CDR2 is SYGVNS. CDR3 nucleotide sequence: TGTGCCAGCAGTGAAAACAGGATGAACACTGAAGCTTTCTTT. Protein: CASSENRMNTEAFF.

The V gene is TRBV2, the J gene TRBJ1-4; D ambiguous. V lost 5 bases to trimming and J lost 8 bases, with 12 bases between them. The germline V gene has CDR1 SNHLY and CDR2 FYNNEI. This CDR3 has 13 residues. The CDR3 protein is CASSRIGSEKLFF. The CDR3 nucleotides read TGTGCCAGCAGTCGAATCGGGTCCGAAAAACTGTTTTTT.

This chain connects TRBV3-1 (or the pseudogene TRBV3-2) to TRBJ1-6; TRBD1 matches 9 bases. V dropped 4 bases and J dropped 7; count of bases not matched to a gene: 5. This CDR3 region has 15 residues. The germline gives CDR1 LGHDT, CDR2 YNNKEL (reference sequence). As DNA, the CDR3 is TGTGCCAGCAGCCCACCGGGACAGGGAAATTCACCCCTCCACTTT. It yields the protein CASSPPGQGNSPLHF.

This clone appeared a single time. The genes are TRBV11-2 and TRBJ1-6; D might be TRBD1 (6 bases). The ends were cut back, 7 bases at V and 7 bases at J, with 14 bases in the middle. Germline CDR1 SGHAT, CDR2 FQNNGV. The CDR3 contains 14 residues. CDR3 nucleotide sequence: TGTGCCAGCAACCCGTCGGGGGGCAATTCACCCCTCCACTTT. The encoded protein is CASNPSGGNSPLHF.

The chain couples TRBV6-2 or TRBV6-3 to TRBJ2-7; 9 nucleotides agree with TRBD1. Germline values: CDR1 MNHEY, CDR2 SVGEGT. V shed 4 bases, J shed 3 bases, and the junction held 10 bases outside the gene matches. The CDR3 is 16 amino acids. In DNA form, the CDR3 reads TGTGCCAGCAGTTCCACCGCGGACAGGGGTCTCTACGAGCAGTACTTC. This encodes CASSSTADRGLYEQYF.

The V and J genes are TRBV6-5 and TRBJ1-5, with 11 nucleotides matching TRBD1. The CDR3 runs 15 residues. Looked up from germline, CDR1 is MNHEY and CDR2 is SVGAGI. With V trimmed by 4 bases and J by 6 bases, 5 bases remained unmatched. For the CDR3, the DNA is TGTGCCAGCAGTTCGGGACAGGGGGGGGTTCAGCCCCAGCATTTT. Encoded protein: CASSSGQGGVQPQHF.

The DNA of the CDR3 is TGTGCCACCAGTGAGGGGGGGGCAGAGACCCAGTACTTC. Translation: CATSEGGAETQYF. This chain links TRBV24-1 with TRBJ2-5, with D maybe TRBD2 (7 bases). Looked up from germline, CDR1 is KGHDR and CDR2 is SFDVKD. Trimming removed 4 bases at V and 4 bases at J, with 9 bases between. The CDR3 contains 13 residues.

This clone was picked up one time. The chain uses TRBV5-4 and TRBJ1-6; D uncertain. CDR1 and CDR2 from the germline V gene are SGHNT and YYREEE (reference sequence). Deletions cut 4 bases from V and 14 bases from J, with 19 bases between. There are 14 residues in the CDR3. In DNA form, the CDR3 reads TGTGCCAGCAGCCAGGACGGCTGGTTCGTGACCCTCCACTTT. Residues: CASSQDGWFVTLHF.

This clone was counted between two and nine times. The chain couples TRBV10-3 to TRBJ1-2; D gene unclear. The CDR3 covers 12 residues. The ends were cut back, 7 bases at V and 4 bases at J, with 10 bases in the middle. CDR1 and CDR2 (germline): ENHRY, SYGVKD. DNA for the CDR3: TGTGCCATCACGGGCCTTTCCTATGGCTACACCTTC. It translates to CAITGLSYGYTF.

The chain links TRBV7-8 to TRBJ2-5, with D perhaps TRBD1 or TRBD2 (5 bases each). V was clipped by 7 bases and J by 3 bases, with 15 bases between them. Per the germline V gene, CDR1 is SGHVS and CDR2 is FQNEAQ. The CDR3 runs to 14 residues. CDR3: CASTRLGTEETQYF. CDR3 in DNA: TGTGCCAGCACCAGACTTGGGACGGAAGAGACCCAGTACTTC.

This clone was seen only once. The V call is TRBV7-2, the J call TRBJ1-2; tentatively, D is TRBD1 (5 bases). V was clipped by 5 bases and J by 5 bases, with 18 bases between them. The CDR3 has 15 amino acids. CDR1 and CDR2 (germline): SGHTA, FQGNSA. The CDR3 loop is CASSVAGPAGYGYTF. The CDR3 DNA sequence: TGTGCCAGCAGCGTCGCAGGGCCCGCGGGATATGGCTACACCTTC. Full variable domain (remainder filled in from reference TRBV7-2 and TRBJ1-2): GAGVSQSPSNKVTEKGKDVELRCDPISGHTALYWYRQSLGQGLEFLIYFQGNSAPDKSGLPSDRFSAERTGGSVSTLTIQRTQQEDSAVYLCASSVAGPAGYGYTFGSGTRLTVV.

V is TRBV11-2 and J is TRBJ1-6, with unresolved D. With 0 bases removed from V and 8 bases from J, the gap between germline ends came to 2 bases. Germline V gene lookup returns CDR1 SGHAT and CDR2 FQNNGV. The CDR3 contains 12 residues. The chain's CDR3 is CASSLDDSPLHF. The CDR3 DNA follows: TGTGCCAGCAGCTTAGATGATTCACCCCTCCACTTT.

The chain joins TRBV30 to TRBJ2-2, with unresolved D. V dropped 2 bases and J dropped 10 bases, with 5 bases sitting between them. The germline gives CDR1 GTSNPN, CDR2 SVGIG (reference sequence). This CDR3 spans 10 amino acids. CDR3 loop: CAWSLEELFF. The CDR3 bases are TGTGCCTGGAGTCTGGAGGAGCTGTTTTTT.

The chain couples TRBV2 to TRBJ1-6; D gene unclear. Germline V gene lookup returns CDR1 SNHLY and CDR2 FYNNEI. The CDR3 consists of 11 residues. Trimming took 6 bases from V and 17 from J, leaving 14 bases between them. The CDR3 is CASRDDTPFHF. The CDR3 DNA reads TGTGCCAGCAGGGACGATACCCCCTTCCACTTT.

The chain is built from TRBV19 and TRBJ1-2; possibly TRBD1 for D (6 bases). The CDR3 length is 16 residues. V was trimmed by 6 bases and J by 3 bases, leaving 20 bases between them. CDR1 is LNHDA, CDR2 SQIVND, per germline (reference sequence). CDR3 sequence: CASRSKGGGLDYGYTF. CDR3 DNA sequence: TGTGCCAGTAGGAGTAAGGGGGGCGGCTTGGACTATGGCTACACCTTC. The complete variable domain, with remaining parts taken from reference TRBV19 and TRBJ1-2, reads DGGITQSPKYLFRKEGQNVTLSCEQNLNHDAMYWYRQDPGQGLRLIYYSQIVNDFQKGDIAEGYSVSREKKESFPLTVTSAQKNPTAFYLCASRSKGGGLDYGYTFGSGTRLTVV.

This clone was seen more than once but under ten times. V usage is TRBV18 and J usage is TRBJ2-3, with D maybe TRBD1 (6 bases). From germline, CDR1 is KGHSH and CDR2 LQKENI. Trimming shortened V by 5 bases and J by 1 base, and 10 bases separated the two germline ends. The CDR3 covers 14 residues. The CDR3 DNA reads TGTGCCAGCTCAGAGTCAGGGGGCACAGATACGCAGTATTTT. Residues: CASSESGGTDTQYF.

The V and J genes are TRBV27 and TRBJ1-5; D not resolved. Trimming removed 3 bases from V and 0 bases from J, with 12 bases in between. CDR1 and CDR2 from the germline V gene are MNHEY and SMNVEV (reference sequence). The CDR3 has 16 residues. The CDR3 spells CASSLRWGNSNQPQHF. The CDR3 region has the DNA TGTGCCAGCAGTTTGAGGTGGGGAAATAGCAATCAGCCCCAGCATTTT.

The rearrangement links TRBV7-3 to TRBJ2-5, with 10 bases that match TRBD2. V shed 1 base and J 5 bases; nucleotides not matched to a gene: 7. Germline CDR1 is SGHTA and CDR2 is FQGTGA. This CDR3 is 16 amino acids long. The CDR3 nucleotides read TGTGCCAGCAGCTTAAACCCTAGCGGGGGTGGGGAGACCCAGTACTTC. Amino acids: CASSLNPSGGGETQYF.

In its sample, this clone was seen once. The V gene is TRBV5-1, the J gene TRBJ2-7; 15 bases agree with TRBD2. Per the germline V gene, CDR1 is SGHRS and CDR2 is YFSETQ. Trimming took 4 bases from V and 2 from J; bases not matched to a gene: 7. The CDR3 extends over 17 amino acids. The CDR3 DNA reads TGCGCCAGCAGCCCGGGACTAGCGGGGGGACAAACCTACGAGCAGTACTTC. Translating it yields CASSPGLAGGQTYEQYF.

The rearrangement links TRBV3-1 (or the pseudogene TRBV3-2) to TRBJ1-4; 7 bases map to TRBD1. The CDR3 extends over 15 amino acids. Trimming at V came to 6 bases and at J to 4 bases, leaving 8 bases not matched to a gene. Per the germline V gene, CDR1 is LGHDT and CDR2 is YNNKEL (reference sequence). CDR3 sequence (DNA): TGTGCCAGCAGGGCGAGCGGGACAGTTAATGAAAAACTGTTTTTT. It codes for CASRASGTVNEKLFF.